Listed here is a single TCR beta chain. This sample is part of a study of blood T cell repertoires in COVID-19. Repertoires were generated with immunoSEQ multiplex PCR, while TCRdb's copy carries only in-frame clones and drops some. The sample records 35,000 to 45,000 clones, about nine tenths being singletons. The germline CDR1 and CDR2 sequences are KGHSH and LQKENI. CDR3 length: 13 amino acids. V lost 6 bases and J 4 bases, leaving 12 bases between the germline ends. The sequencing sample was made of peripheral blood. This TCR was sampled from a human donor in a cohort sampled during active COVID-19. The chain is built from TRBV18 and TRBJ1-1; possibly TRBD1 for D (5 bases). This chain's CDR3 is CASSLTQGTEAFF. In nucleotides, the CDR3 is TGTGCCAGCTCGCTTACTCAGGGCACTGAAGCTTTCTTT.